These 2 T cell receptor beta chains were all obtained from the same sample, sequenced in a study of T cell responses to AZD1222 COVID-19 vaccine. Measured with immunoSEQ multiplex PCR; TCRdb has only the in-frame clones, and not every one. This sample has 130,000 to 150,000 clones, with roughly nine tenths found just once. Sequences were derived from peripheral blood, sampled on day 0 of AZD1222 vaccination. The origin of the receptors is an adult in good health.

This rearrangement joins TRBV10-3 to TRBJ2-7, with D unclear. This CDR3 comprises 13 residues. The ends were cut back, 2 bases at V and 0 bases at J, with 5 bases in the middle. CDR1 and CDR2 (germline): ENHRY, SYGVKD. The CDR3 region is CAISEGVSYEQYF. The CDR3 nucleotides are TGTGCCATCAGTGAGGGGGTCTCCTACGAGCAGTACTTC.

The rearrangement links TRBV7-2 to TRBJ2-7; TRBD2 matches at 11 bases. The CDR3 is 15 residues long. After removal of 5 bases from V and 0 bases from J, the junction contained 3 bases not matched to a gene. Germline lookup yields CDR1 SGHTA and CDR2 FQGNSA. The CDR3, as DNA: TGTGCCAGCAGCCTCACTAGCGGGAGCTCCTACGAGCAGTACTTC. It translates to CASSLTSGSSYEQYF.